Below, 18 T cell receptor beta chains from the same sample are listed, as sequenced in a study of CD8 T cells in ankylosing spondylitis (dated by TCRdb to the late 2010s). Beyond this particular receptor, the publication reports: Blood from ankylosing spondylitis patients appeared to be characterized by a TCR beta motif made up of under ten highly homologous amino acid variants.

The antigens for these receptors are not known. Library method: 5' RACE. The sequencer was an Illumina HiSeq 2500. TCRdb handled the public reads itself, with Q25 trimming in fastp and clone calling in MiXCR, and kept productive beta chains. Identical CDR3 proteins give one entry, which carries the most common genes and DNA. The table for this sample lists fewer than 500,000 distinct CDR3 sequences; 20% to 25% of them were counted only once. About 17% of the sample lies in the top ten. Source material: blood, either unsorted or a sorted T cell fraction (not recorded which). The receptors shown here come from a male donor with ankylosing spondylitis.

This chain joins TRBV10-3 and TRBJ1-6; D uncertain. The CDR3 length is 14 residues. Trimming removed 2 bases at V and 5 bases at J, with 7 bases between. Germline V gene data show CDR1 as ENHRY and CDR2 as SYGVKD. As DNA, the CDR3 is TGTGCCATCAGTGAGGACACCGATAATTCACCCCTCCACTTT. Translating it yields CAISEDTDNSPLHF.

This chain links TRBV10-2 with TRBJ2-2, with D possibly matching TRBD2 (5 bases). Germline lookup yields CDR1 WSHSY and CDR2 SAAADI. The V end lost 8 bases, the J end lost 5 bases, and 9 bases lay between the germline ends. The CDR3 loop spans 12 amino acids. The CDR3 DNA reads TGCGCCAGCGGGGAGAGGACCGGGGAGCTGTTTTTT. It translates to CASGERTGELFF.

This clonotype was seen at least ten times. This sequence joins TRBV12-3 or TRBV12-4 and TRBJ2-7; D ambiguous. V lost 2 bases and J 7 bases, leaving 6 bases between the germline ends. The CDR3 totals 11 residues. CDR3 nucleotides: TGTGCCAGCAGTTTAAAGAGGGAGCAGTACTTC. This translates into CASSLKREQYF.

Only one count was recorded for this clonotype. The V gene is TRBV19, the J gene TRBJ2-3, with TRBD1 matching 11 bases. The V and J ends lost 5 bases and 4 bases, in that order; junction bases with no gene match: 8. The CDR3 sequence is 16 residues long. Germline loops: CDR1 LNHDA, CDR2 SQIVND (reference sequence). The CDR3 DNA reads as TGTGCCAGTAGTGACGGGACAGGGGGTAACGCAGATACGCAGTATTTT. It encodes CASSDGTGGNADTQYF.

V and J are TRBV5-1 and TRBJ2-1; the D gene is possibly TRBD2 (5 bases). Trimming cost V 3 bases and J 6 bases, with 10 bases left between them. The CDR3 consists of 13 residues. Germline CDR1 and CDR2: SGHRS and YFSETQ. The DNA of the CDR3 is TGCGCCAGCAGCTCCGACTACCTCAATGAGCAGTTCTTC. Its translation is CASSSDYLNEQFF.

The rearrangement links TRBV11-3 to TRBJ2-3; the match to TRBD1 covers 9 bases. This CDR3 has 15 amino acids. CDR1 and CDR2 (germline): SGHNT, YENEEA. The V and J ends lost 8 bases and 5 bases, in that order; junction bases with no gene match: 11. This CDR3 reads CASGGLDRGQDTQYF. Written as DNA, the CDR3 is TGTGCCAGCGGCGGTTTGGACAGGGGTCAAGATACGCAGTATTTT.

The V call is TRBV19, the J call TRBJ1-1; D may be TRBD1 (5 bases). Germline V gene data show CDR1 as LNHDA and CDR2 as SQIVND (reference sequence). Trimming left V 8 bases short and J 1 base short, with 17 bases between. The CDR3 length is 15 residues. CDR3 bases: TGTGCCAGTTCCCTGGATTGGGGCGGGAACACTGAAGCTTTCTTT. Residues: CASSLDWGGNTEAFF.

The chain recombines TRBV5-5 with TRBJ2-1; 10 bases fit TRBD2. The germline V gene encodes CDR1 SGHKS and CDR2 YYEKEE (reference sequence). The CDR3 has 17 amino acids. J was trimmed by 8 bases and V by 0 bases; bases with no gene match: 11. The CDR3 DNA sequence: TGTGCCAGCAGCTTGGTTGCCACTAGCGGGGCCTGGTATGAGCAGTTCTTC. Its translation is CASSLVATSGAWYEQFF.

This chain links TRBV7-2 with TRBJ2-2; D is unclear. The germline V and J ends were trimmed by 2 bases and 1 base, with 8 bases remaining between them. The CDR3 loop spans 15 amino acids. Per the germline V gene, CDR1 is SGHTA and CDR2 is FQGNSA. CDR3 region: CASSLNAGNTGELFF. For the CDR3, the DNA is TGTGCCAGCAGCTTAAACGCAGGGAACACCGGGGAGCTGTTTTTT.

The chain has TRBV5-5 and TRBJ2-5, with 14 positions matching TRBD2. Germline V lookup: CDR1 SGHKS, CDR2 YYEKEE (reference sequence). The junction had 9 bases not matched to a gene; V was cut back by 0 bases and J by 5 bases. The CDR3 runs 18 residues. The CDR3 sequence: CASSLGSGLAGAFETQYF. CDR3 DNA sequence: TGTGCCAGCAGCTTGGGTTCGGGACTAGCGGGAGCTTTCGAGACCCAGTACTTC.

This clonotype was observed a handful of times. CDR3: CASEPSGRHEQYF. The CDR3 DNA is TGTGCCAGTGAACCTAGCGGGAGACACGAGCAGTACTTC. The chain carries TRBV6-1 and TRBJ2-7, with 10 bases lining up with TRBD2. Germline V gives CDR1 MNHNS, CDR2 SASEGT. The CDR3 is made up of 13 amino acids. V dropped 9 bases and J dropped 5; count of bases not matched to a gene: 7.

This clonotype was seen a few times. V usage is TRBV5-1 and J usage is TRBJ2-1; D remains ambiguous. Between the trimmed V and J ends, which lost 0 bases and 6 bases, there was a span of 10 bases. The germline V gene encodes CDR1 SGHRS and CDR2 YFSETQ. The CDR3 consists of 14 residues. CDR3 amino acids: CASSLGPNGNEQFF. The CDR3 DNA is TGCGCCAGCAGCTTGGGGCCAAACGGCAATGAGCAGTTCTTC.

This clonotype was detected only a few times. The J gene is TRBJ2-1, the V gene TRBV4-3; the D gene could be TRBD1 or TRBD2 (5 bases each). In germline, CDR1 is LGHNA, CDR2 YSLEER. The CDR3 extends over 15 amino acids. V lost 0 bases and J 6 bases, leaving 12 bases between the germline ends. CDR3 DNA sequence: TGCGCCAGCAGCCAAGAGGGGACGGCCGTCAATGAGCAGTTCTTC. The encoded protein is CASSQEGTAVNEQFF.

This clonotype was seen ten or more times. This chain joins TRBV12-3 or TRBV12-4 and TRBJ2-7, with D possibly TRBD1 on 6 matching bases. This CDR3 comprises 14 residues. V shed 5 bases and J shed 2 bases, with 13 bases lying between them. Here the CDR3 reads CASSLGGEAYEQYF. DNA of the CDR3: TGTGCCAGCAGTCTAGGGGGAGAGGCCTACGAGCAGTACTTC.

This clonotype was detected only a few times. This rearrangement joins TRBV5-1 to TRBJ2-7; TRBD2 aligns across 7 bases. The germline V gene encodes CDR1 SGHRS and CDR2 YFSETQ. This CDR3 has 17 amino acids. V lost 0 bases, J lost 4 bases, and 13 bases stayed unmatched. As DNA, the CDR3 is TGCGCCAGCAGCTTGGTCATGGCTAGCGGATCTCCGTACGAGCAGTACTTC. Translated, it gives CASSLVMASGSPYEQYF. Together with reference TRBV5-1 and TRBJ2-7, the CDR3 gives the full variable domain: KAGVTQTPRYLIKTRGQQVTLSCSPISGHRSVSWYQQTPGQGLQFLFEYFSETQRNKGNFPGRFSGRQFSNSRSEMNVSTLELGDSALYLCASSLVMASGSPYEQYFGPGTRLTVT.

The chain combines TRBV28 with TRBJ2-6; D possibly corresponds to TRBD1 (5 bases). This CDR3 region has 15 residues. Germline V gene sequence: CDR1 MDHEN, CDR2 SYDVKM. Trimming removed 7 bases at V and 0 bases at J, with 10 bases between. The CDR3 coding sequence is TGTGCCAGCATTCACAGGAACTCTGGGGCCAACGTCCTGACTTTC. Amino acids: CASIHRNSGANVLTF.

This clonotype was observed a handful of times. The J gene is TRBJ1-5, the V gene TRBV5-1; 7 nucleotides align to TRBD1. J was trimmed by 6 bases and V by 4 bases; bases with no gene match: 10. Germline V gene lookup returns CDR1 SGHRS and CDR2 YFSETQ. The CDR3 runs 15 residues. CDR3 DNA sequence: TGCGCCAGCAGCCCGGGCGACAGGGATCGTCAGCCCCAGCATTTT. This translates into CASSPGDRDRQPQHF.

CDR3 nucleotide sequence: TGTGCCAGCAGCCAGAGGGGAGGCTCTGGGGCCAACGTCCTGACTTTC. Protein sequence: CASSQRGGSGANVLTF. The rearrangement uses TRBV3-1 and TRBJ2-6; possibly TRBD2 for D (6 bases). V lost 3 bases, J lost 0 bases, and 9 bases lay in between. The CDR3 covers 16 residues. The germline V gene encodes CDR1 LGHDT and CDR2 YNNKEL (reference sequence). Based on the CDR3 plus reference TRBV3-1 and TRBJ2-6, the full variable domain is DTAVSQTPKYLVTQMGNDKSIKCEQNLGHDTMYWYKQDSKKFLKIMFSYNNKELIINETVPNRFSPKSPDKAHLNLHINSLELGDSAVYFCASSQRGGSGANVLTFGAGSRLTVL.